The sequence of this T cell receptor beta chain was determined in a study of CD8+ T cells in alopecia areata. Study information: Treated patients were given oral tofacitinib, which was dosed at 5 to 10 mg twice daily.

After isolation, RNA underwent reverse transcription to generate cDNA as the sequencing template. Using immunoSEQ multiplex PCR, the repertoire was profiled, and TCRdb retains in-frame clones only, with some absent. The data contain about 180,000 clones, roughly 58% of them singletons. Treatment indicated: oral pan-JAK inhibitor, 5-10 mg twice daily. Lesional scalp punch biopsies and peripheral blood were collected from alopecia areata patients. This clone occurred a few times. Its antigen is unknown. The CDR3 consists of 14 residues. Germline V lookup: CDR1 SGHTA, CDR2 FQGTGA. V lost 5 bases, J lost 4 bases, and 5 bases stayed unmatched. General study points: An increase in clonality over normal scalp was evident in lesional scalp, especially alopecia totalis/universalis. Numerous expanded lesional clones remained in scalp and blood during tofacitinib.

The J gene is TRBJ2-3, the V gene TRBV7-3, with 8 bases identical to TRBD2. The input for sequencing was CD4+ T cells sorted from blood, taken at approximately week 56, from a patient treated with tofacitinib. The origin of this receptor is a human donor with alopecia areata. The CDR3 DNA sequence: TGTGCCAGCAGCCCGGGGGGGCAGTCAGATACGCAGTATTTT. It translates to CASSPGGQSDTQYF.